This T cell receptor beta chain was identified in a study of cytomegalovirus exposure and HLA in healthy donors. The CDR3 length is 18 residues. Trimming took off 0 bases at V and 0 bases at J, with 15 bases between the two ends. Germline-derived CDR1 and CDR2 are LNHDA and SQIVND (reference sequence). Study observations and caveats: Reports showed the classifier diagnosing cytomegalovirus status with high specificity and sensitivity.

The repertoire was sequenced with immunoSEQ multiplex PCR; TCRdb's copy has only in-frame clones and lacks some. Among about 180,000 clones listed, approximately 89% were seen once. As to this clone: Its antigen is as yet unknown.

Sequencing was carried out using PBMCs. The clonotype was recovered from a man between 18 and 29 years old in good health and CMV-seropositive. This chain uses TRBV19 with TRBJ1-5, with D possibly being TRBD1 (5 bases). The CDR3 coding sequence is TGTGCCAGTAGTATAGATCTATCTACAGGCTATAGCAATCAGCCCCAGCATTTT. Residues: CASSIDLSTGYSNQPQHF.